This is a list of T cell receptor beta chains from one sample in a study of CD8+ T cells in alopecia areata. TCRdb's table, derived via immunoSEQ multiplex PCR, lists solely in-frame clones and lacks some. The table shows over 70,000 clones, with around 65% occurring only once. This specimen was CD8+ T cells sorted from blood, taken at week 24, from a patient treated with tofacitinib. The receptors were gathered from a human donor with alopecia areata. Each CDR3 is given with its conserved first and last residue. Each record gives: D gene, CDR3 length, J gene, clone size, V gene, CDR3 protein, CDR3 DNA. A D gene is named only where the DNA matches it firmly. Only some rows state a clone size, as once, few, many or a class for expanded clones.

d_call: -
cdr3_length: 18
j_call: TRBJ2-5
clone_size: -
v_call: TRBV4-2
cdr3_aa: CASSQDLGLVGVAETQYF
cdr3_nt: TGTGCCAGCAGCCAAGATTTGGGGCTGGTGGGTGTAGCAGAGACCCAGTACTTC

d_call: -
cdr3_length: 13
j_call: TRBJ1-1
clone_size: -
v_call: TRBV5-6
cdr3_aa: CASSLDRNTEAFF
cdr3_nt: TGTGCCAGCAGCTTGGACAGGAACACTGAAGCTTTCTTT

d_call: TRBD1
cdr3_length: 11
j_call: TRBJ1-1
clone_size: once
v_call: TRBV19
cdr3_aa: CASTWTGVAFF
cdr3_nt: TGTGCCAGTACCTGGACAGGGGTCGCTTTCTTT

d_call: TRBD1
cdr3_length: 14
j_call: TRBJ2-1
clone_size: once
v_call: TRBV28
cdr3_aa: CASSPHTGGIKQFF
cdr3_nt: TGTGCCAGCAGTCCCCACACAGGGGGAATTAAGCAGTTCTTC

d_call: TRBD1
cdr3_length: 16
j_call: TRBJ2-7
clone_size: medium-sized
v_call: TRBV14
cdr3_aa: CASSQAGTAFTYEQYF
cdr3_nt: TGTGCCAGCAGCCAAGCAGGGACAGCCTTTACCTACGAGCAGTACTTC

d_call: -
cdr3_length: 13
j_call: TRBJ1-1
clone_size: few
v_call: TRBV27
cdr3_aa: CASSFIQGLEAFF
cdr3_nt: TGTGCCAGCAGTTTTATTCAGGGGTTGGAAGCTTTCTTT

d_call: -
cdr3_length: 11
j_call: TRBJ1-1
clone_size: -
v_call: TRBV7-9
cdr3_aa: CASSLGTEAFF
cdr3_nt: TGTGCCAGCAGCTTAGGTACTGAAGCTTTCTTT

d_call: TRBD2
cdr3_length: 17
j_call: TRBJ2-3
clone_size: -
v_call: TRBV4-1
cdr3_aa: CASSYQGGSGRRDTQYF
cdr3_nt: TGCGCCAGCAGCTACCAGGGGGGTAGCGGGAGAAGGGATACGCAGTATTTT

d_call: -
cdr3_length: 15
j_call: TRBJ2-7
clone_size: -
v_call: TRBV27
cdr3_aa: CASSLYIGGAGEQYF
cdr3_nt: TGTGCCAGCAGTTTATATATAGGGGGCGCGGGGGAGCAGTACTTC

d_call: TRBD2
cdr3_length: 16
j_call: TRBJ2-2
clone_size: -
v_call: TRBV7-9
cdr3_aa: CASSRTSGGPTGELFF
cdr3_nt: TGTGCCAGCAGCCGGACTAGCGGGGGGCCCACCGGGGAGCTGTTTTTT

d_call: -
cdr3_length: 15
j_call: TRBJ1-2
clone_size: -
v_call: TRBV4-1
cdr3_aa: CASSQTQGYNYGYTF
cdr3_nt: TGCGCCAGCAGCCAGACACAGGGATATAACTATGGCTACACCTTC